These T cell receptor beta chains were read from a single sample in a study of T-cell reconstitution after alpha-beta-depleted transplantation in children. MiXCR, applied by TCRdb to the PCR reads, yields one record per CDR3 protein. The top ten hold 3.3% of the sample, which has some 500,000 distinct CDR3 sequences, 15% to 20% seen once. This sample comprised PBMCs from the stem cell graft donor, obtained from the stem cell graft. All receptors derive from a human donor who donated a stem cell graft to a child with acute lymphoblastic leukemia. CDR3s include the opening cysteine and the closing phenylalanine or tryptophan. Each record gives: CDR3 DNA, CDR3 protein, clone size, J gene, V gene, D gene. A D gene is named only where the DNA matches it firmly. For some rows the clone size is stated as once, few or many, or as a class when expanded; others skip it.

CDR3nt: TGTGCCAGCAGTTTCAGGAAGAAGAGCTCCTACAATGAGCAGTTCTTC
CDR3aa: CASSFRKKSSYNEQFF
abundance: -
j_gene: TRBJ2-1
v_gene: TRBV12-3/TRBV12-4
d_gene: -

CDR3nt: TGTGCCAGCAGCTATCCCTCACTGCTAGCAACTAATGAAAAACTGTTTTTT
CDR3aa: CASSYPSLLATNEKLFF
abundance: few
j_gene: TRBJ1-4
v_gene: TRBV7-9
d_gene: -

CDR3nt: TGTGCCAGCAGCCCACCCATCCCAGGGGGCAGGCATGGCTACACCTTC
CDR3aa: CASSPPIPGGRHGYTF
abundance: -
j_gene: TRBJ1-2
v_gene: TRBV7-9
d_gene: TRBD1

CDR3nt: TGCAGTGCTAGACGAGAGGGCTCGGCCTACGAGCAGTACTTC
CDR3aa: CSARREGSAYEQYF
abundance: -
j_gene: TRBJ2-7
v_gene: TRBV20-1
d_gene: -

CDR3nt: TGTGCCAGCAGCTTAGCGCGAGCCAACACCGGGGAGCTGTTTTTT
CDR3aa: CASSLARANTGELFF
abundance: many
j_gene: TRBJ2-2
v_gene: TRBV7-2
d_gene: -

CDR3nt: TGCGCCAGCAGCTTTTTCCAGGGGGTGGGGAGGACTGAAGCTTTCTTT
CDR3aa: CASSFFQGVGRTEAFF
abundance: -
j_gene: TRBJ1-1
v_gene: TRBV5-1
d_gene: TRBD1

CDR3nt: TGTGCCAGCAGCTTATCACCATTGGACAGGGCTGAAGCTTTCTTT
CDR3aa: CASSLSPLDRAEAFF
abundance: few
j_gene: TRBJ1-1
v_gene: TRBV7-3
d_gene: TRBD1

CDR3nt: TGTGCCAGCAGCTTAGCGCAAGGGGGCGCCTACAATGAGCAGTTCTTC
CDR3aa: CASSLAQGGAYNEQFF
abundance: few
j_gene: TRBJ2-1
v_gene: TRBV7-8
d_gene: TRBD1

CDR3nt: TGTGCCAGCAGCTTAGCGGGCAACCCGGTAGATACGCAGTATTTT
CDR3aa: CASSLAGNPVDTQYF
abundance: few
j_gene: TRBJ2-3
v_gene: TRBV7-9
d_gene: -

CDR3nt: TGCGCCAGCAGCTTGCAAGCGGGACTTAATGAGCAGTTCTTC
CDR3aa: CASSLQAGLNEQFF
abundance: few
j_gene: TRBJ2-1
v_gene: TRBV5-1
d_gene: TRBD2

CDR3nt: TGCAGTGCTAGAGACCCGCGAGGGGGCAATGAGCAGTTCTTC
CDR3aa: CSARDPRGGNEQFF
abundance: few
j_gene: TRBJ2-1
v_gene: TRBV20-1
d_gene: -

CDR3nt: TGTGCCACCTCCCCCGTCGAAGGGAATGAGCAGTTCTTC
CDR3aa: CATSPVEGNEQFF
abundance: -
j_gene: TRBJ2-1
v_gene: TRBV3-1
d_gene: -

CDR3nt: TGTGCCAGCAGTGTGGCCGCGAACACTGAAGCTTTCTTT
CDR3aa: CASSVAANTEAFF
abundance: -
j_gene: TRBJ1-1
v_gene: TRBV6-4
d_gene: -

CDR3nt: TGTGCCAGCAGCGTATGGTCGACGAACACCGGGGAGCTGTTTTTT
CDR3aa: CASSVWSTNTGELFF
abundance: few
j_gene: TRBJ2-2
v_gene: TRBV9
d_gene: -

CDR3nt: TGTGCCAGCTCACCTCTACAGTCTAAGCAGGAGACCCAGTACTTC
CDR3aa: CASSPLQSKQETQYF
abundance: few
j_gene: TRBJ2-5
v_gene: TRBV18
d_gene: -

CDR3nt: TGTGCCAGCTCACCACCGGCTAGCGGGAGAGGGAATGAGCAGTTCTTC
CDR3aa: CASSPPASGRGNEQFF
abundance: many
j_gene: TRBJ2-1
v_gene: TRBV18
d_gene: TRBD2

CDR3nt: TGCAGTGCCAGGAGAGCGGGAGTAGGGGGGAATGAGCAGTTCTTC
CDR3aa: CSARRAGVGGNEQFF
abundance: -
j_gene: TRBJ2-1
v_gene: TRBV20-1
d_gene: TRBD2

CDR3nt: TGTGCCAGTTTGACGAGCAATCAGCCCCAGCATTTT
CDR3aa: CASLTSNQPQHF
abundance: few
j_gene: TRBJ1-5
v_gene: TRBV6-2/TRBV6-3
d_gene: -

CDR3nt: TGTGCCAGCAGGAGACAGGGGCTGGTCTATGGCTACACCTTC
CDR3aa: CASRRQGLVYGYTF
abundance: few
j_gene: TRBJ1-2
v_gene: TRBV27
d_gene: TRBD1

CDR3nt: TGTGCCATCAGTGAGTCAGAAGGGACAGGCCCCGACTACGAGCAGTACTTC
CDR3aa: CAISESEGTGPDYEQYF
abundance: -
j_gene: TRBJ2-7
v_gene: TRBV10-3
d_gene: TRBD1

CDR3nt: TGTGCCAGCAGTTTGCGCGTTCCCTACGAGCAGTACTTC
CDR3aa: CASSLRVPYEQYF
abundance: -
j_gene: TRBJ2-7
v_gene: TRBV27
d_gene: -

CDR3nt: TGCAGCGTTGCAACCGATAATGAGCAGTTCTTC
CDR3aa: CSVATDNEQFF
abundance: few
j_gene: TRBJ2-1
v_gene: TRBV29-1
d_gene: -

CDR3nt: TGCGCCAGCAGCCTCTGGACAGGGGGTCGAGATACGCAGTATTTT
CDR3aa: CASSLWTGGRDTQYF
abundance: few
j_gene: TRBJ2-3
v_gene: TRBV5-1
d_gene: TRBD1

CDR3nt: TGTGCCAGCAGCATCCCCTTCCCCGGGACAGGGGTTTCACCCCTCCACTTT
CDR3aa: CASSIPFPGTGVSPLHF
abundance: -
j_gene: TRBJ1-6
v_gene: TRBV7-9
d_gene: TRBD1

CDR3nt: TGCAGTGCTAGAGATCTGGGGATAGCGGGAACCAGCACAGATACGCAGTATTTT
CDR3aa: CSARDLGIAGTSTDTQYF
abundance: -
j_gene: TRBJ2-3
v_gene: TRBV20-1
d_gene: TRBD2

CDR3nt: TGCGCCAGCAGCCCGGGACTAGCACCGATTGACGAGCAGTACTTC
CDR3aa: CASSPGLAPIDEQYF
abundance: -
j_gene: TRBJ2-7
v_gene: TRBV5-1
d_gene: TRBD2

CDR3nt: TGTGCCAGCAGCTTAAACCCTGTGCGCTCTACCTACAATGAGCAGTTCTTC
CDR3aa: CASSLNPVRSTYNEQFF
abundance: -
j_gene: TRBJ2-1
v_gene: TRBV7-8
d_gene: -

CDR3nt: TGTGCCAGCAGCCACGTAGGGTCCAGGGATCAGCCCCAGCATTTT
CDR3aa: CASSHVGSRDQPQHF
abundance: -
j_gene: TRBJ1-5
v_gene: TRBV5-5
d_gene: -

CDR3nt: TGTGCCAGCTCGAATACAGGGAGCAATCAGCCCCAGCATTTT
CDR3aa: CASSNTGSNQPQHF
abundance: many
j_gene: TRBJ1-5
v_gene: TRBV11-2
d_gene: -

CDR3nt: TGTGCCAGCAGCGTAGAGGGTAGCGGGAGATTCTGGACGGATAATGAGCAGTTCTTC
CDR3aa: CASSVEGSGRFWTDNEQFF
abundance: many
j_gene: TRBJ2-1
v_gene: TRBV9
d_gene: TRBD2

CDR3nt: TGCGCCAGCAGCTTGGGAATTACAGGGAACACTGAAGCTTTCTTT
CDR3aa: CASSLGITGNTEAFF
abundance: few
j_gene: TRBJ1-1
v_gene: TRBV5-1
d_gene: -

CDR3nt: TGTGCCATCAGTAAGGCTAGCGGGAGGGCCGGATCCTACGAGCAGTACTTC
CDR3aa: CAISKASGRAGSYEQYF
abundance: few
j_gene: TRBJ2-7
v_gene: TRBV10-3
d_gene: TRBD2

CDR3nt: TGCGCCAGCAGCCAAGATCCGGGGGTTGGGAACACTGAAGCTTTCTTT
CDR3aa: CASSQDPGVGNTEAFF
abundance: -
j_gene: TRBJ1-1
v_gene: TRBV4-1
d_gene: -

CDR3nt: TGTGCCAGCAGCCGACAGGGGACCGGGACCCAGTACTTC
CDR3aa: CASSRQGTGTQYF
abundance: -
j_gene: TRBJ2-5
v_gene: TRBV7-9
d_gene: TRBD1

CDR3nt: TGTGCCAGCAGCCAGACAGGGTTCTACGAGCAGTACTTC
CDR3aa: CASSQTGFYEQYF
abundance: few
j_gene: TRBJ2-7
v_gene: TRBV27
d_gene: TRBD1

CDR3nt: TGTGCCACCAGCAGAGATGGGCTGGGCGGGAGAGACTACGAGCAGTACTTC
CDR3aa: CATSRDGLGGRDYEQYF
abundance: -
j_gene: TRBJ2-7
v_gene: TRBV15
d_gene: TRBD2

CDR3nt: TGTGCCAGCAGTTACAGCCTAGCGGCCCCCTACAATGAGCAGTTCTTC
CDR3aa: CASSYSLAAPYNEQFF
abundance: -
j_gene: TRBJ2-1
v_gene: TRBV6-2/TRBV6-3
d_gene: TRBD2